The T cell receptor (beta chain) described here comes from a study of T cell clonality in common variable immunodeficiency. Produced via immunoSEQ multiplex PCR; TCRdb's table is partial and in-frame only. Observed in the sample are just under 5,500 clones, none of them singletons. V dropped 6 bases and J dropped 6; count of bases not matched to a gene: 9. The CDR3 totals 14 residues. Germline CDR1 reads KGHSH; CDR2 reads LQKENI. Findings and limits, study-wide: Fewer TCRbeta clones were shared among CVID subjects than controls. Fewer deletions and N-nucleotide insertions were reportedly seen in common variable immunodeficiency TCR beta sequences. T cell subpopulation sequencing would be needed to explain CVID clonality.

Relative to its sample, this clone is medium-sized. Its antigen is as yet unknown. The read terminates 3 residues before the CDR3 end, so the remaining end is supplied by the germline J gene. The sequenced sample consisted of peripheral blood mononuclear cells. The V and J genes are TRBV18 and TRBJ2-7, with 9 bases that match TRBD1. The receptor was derived from a human donor with common variable immunodeficiency. The DNA read from the CDR3 is TGTGCCAGCTCTATCGGACAGGGGAGCGGCGAG. Translated: CASSIGQGSGE. The whole CDR3 sequence is CASSIGQGSGEQYF.